The present T cell receptor (beta chain) was sequenced within a study of blood T cell repertoires in COVID-19. Clones were read by immunoSEQ multiplex PCR, and TCRdb kept only the in-frame ones, dropping some. The table has 150,000 to 200,000 clones, around 84% seen once. Germline assignment: CDR1 SQVTM and CDR2 ANQGSEA. V lost 6 bases, J lost 3 bases, and 11 bases lay in between. The CDR3 length is 13 residues. The source of this sequence is a woman between 65 and 79 years old with COVID-19, enrolled during active disease. Sequencing was carried out using peripheral blood. This rearrangement joins TRBV29-1 to TRBJ1-4; D is uncertain. The CDR3 spells CSVAGRANEKLFF. In DNA form, the CDR3 reads TGCAGCGTCGCGGGTAGGGCTAATGAAAAACTGTTTTTT.